The T cell receptor (beta chain) described here comes from a study of cytomegalovirus exposure and HLA in healthy donors. Germline loops: CDR1 LNHDA, CDR2 SQIVND (reference sequence). The V gene lost 3 bases and the J gene lost 1 base, with 30 bases spanning the gap. This CDR3 is built from 21 residues. The PCR ran on 60 Vbeta and 13 Jbeta primers. Profiling relied on immunoSEQ multiplex PCR, and the TCRdb table lists in-frame clones only, not all of them. Of about 130,000 clones in the sample, about 76% were seen once. Material: PBMCs. The rearrangement uses TRBV19 and TRBJ2-5; tentative D call: TRBD2 (6 bases). This clonotype was sampled from a woman in her sixties in good health and CMV-seropositive. The CDR3 coding sequence is TGTGCCAGTAGTATCCGCTGGGGACCGGCTTTCGGGAGAGGGGTCCAAGAGACCCAGTACTTC. Protein sequence: CASSIRWGPAFGRGVQETQYF.